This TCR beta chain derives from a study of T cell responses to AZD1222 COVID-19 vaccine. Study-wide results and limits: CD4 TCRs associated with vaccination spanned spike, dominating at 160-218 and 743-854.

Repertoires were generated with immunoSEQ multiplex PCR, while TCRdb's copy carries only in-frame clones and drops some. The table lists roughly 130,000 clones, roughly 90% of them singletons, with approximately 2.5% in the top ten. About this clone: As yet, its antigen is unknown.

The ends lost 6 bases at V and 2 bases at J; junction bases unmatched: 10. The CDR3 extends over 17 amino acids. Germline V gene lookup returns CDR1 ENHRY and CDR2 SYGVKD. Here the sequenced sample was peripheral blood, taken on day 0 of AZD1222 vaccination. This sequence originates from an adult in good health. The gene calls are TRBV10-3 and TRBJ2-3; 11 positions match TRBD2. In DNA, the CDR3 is TGTGCCATCAGAGGAGCGGGACTAGCGGAGAACACAGATACGCAGTATTTT. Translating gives CAIRGAGLAENTDTQYF.